This T cell receptor (beta chain) was recorded in a study of post-analysis software for immune sequencing data. Findings and caveats of the study: A handful of TRBV segments were significantly more frequent in patients than in controls. TRBV5-6, TRBV5-1 and TRBV20-1 were among these segments.

Germline assignment: CDR1 LGHNA and CDR2 YNFKEQ. This CDR3 has 16 residues. Trimming removed 4 bases from V and 4 bases from J; junction bases left unmatched: 10. Points on this clonotype: What it binds is unknown.

Carried by the TCR beta cDNA libraries were unique molecular identifiers. Via MiXCR, TCRdb re-called the PCR reads, giving one row per CDR3 protein. The data contain roughly 670,000 distinct CDR3 sequences, more than 50% of them singletons. V is TRBV4-2 and J is TRBJ2-3; 8 nucleotides agree with TRBD2. The clonotype was recovered from a girl aged 2 to 10 with multiple sclerosis. Specimen: blood. The CDR3 loop is CASSLTGTSLPDTQYF. CDR3 DNA sequence: TGTGCCAGCAGCCTAACCGGGACTAGTCTCCCAGATACGCAGTATTTT.